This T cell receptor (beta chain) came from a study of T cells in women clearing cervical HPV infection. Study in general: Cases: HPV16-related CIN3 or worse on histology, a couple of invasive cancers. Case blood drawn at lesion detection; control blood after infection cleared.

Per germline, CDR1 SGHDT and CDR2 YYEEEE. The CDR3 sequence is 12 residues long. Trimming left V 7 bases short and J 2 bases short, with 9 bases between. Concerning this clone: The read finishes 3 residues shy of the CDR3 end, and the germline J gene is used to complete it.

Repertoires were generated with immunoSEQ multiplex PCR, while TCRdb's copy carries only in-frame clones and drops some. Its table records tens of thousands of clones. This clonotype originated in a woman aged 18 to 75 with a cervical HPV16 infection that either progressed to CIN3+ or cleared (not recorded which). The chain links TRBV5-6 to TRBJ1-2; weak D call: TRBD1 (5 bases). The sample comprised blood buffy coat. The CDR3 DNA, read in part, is TGTGCCAGCGCCGACAGAAACTATGGC. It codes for CASADRNYG. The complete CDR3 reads CASADRNYGYTF. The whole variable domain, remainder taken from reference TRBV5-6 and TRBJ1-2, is DAGVTQSPTHLIKTRGQQVTLRCSPKSGHDTVSWYQQALGQGPQFIFQYYEEEERQRGNFPDRFSGHQFPNYSSELNVNALLLGDSALYLCASADRNYGYTFGSGTRLTVV.